This T cell receptor (beta chain) was obtained from a study of blood T cell repertoires in COVID-19. Study-wide context: T cells, B-cell-depleted T cells, or PBMCs provided the cDNA or gDNA that served as material.

The germline V and J ends were trimmed by 3 bases and 9 bases, with 24 bases remaining between them. Looked up from germline, CDR1 is LNHNV and CDR2 is YYDKDF (reference sequence). The CDR3 runs 16 residues. TCRdb's table, derived via immunoSEQ multiplex PCR, lists solely in-frame clones and lacks some. In the table there are about 140,000 clones, just over 85% of which are singletons. The sequencing sample was made of peripheral blood. V and J are TRBV15 and TRBJ2-7; possibly TRBD1 for D (7 bases). This clonotype was sampled from a woman aged 55-70 years with acute or convalescent COVID-19. The CDR3 DNA follows: TGTGCCACCAGCAGGGGGGGTACAGGGGCTGCTAAGGGGCAGTACTTC. Its protein is CATSRGGTGAAKGQYF.